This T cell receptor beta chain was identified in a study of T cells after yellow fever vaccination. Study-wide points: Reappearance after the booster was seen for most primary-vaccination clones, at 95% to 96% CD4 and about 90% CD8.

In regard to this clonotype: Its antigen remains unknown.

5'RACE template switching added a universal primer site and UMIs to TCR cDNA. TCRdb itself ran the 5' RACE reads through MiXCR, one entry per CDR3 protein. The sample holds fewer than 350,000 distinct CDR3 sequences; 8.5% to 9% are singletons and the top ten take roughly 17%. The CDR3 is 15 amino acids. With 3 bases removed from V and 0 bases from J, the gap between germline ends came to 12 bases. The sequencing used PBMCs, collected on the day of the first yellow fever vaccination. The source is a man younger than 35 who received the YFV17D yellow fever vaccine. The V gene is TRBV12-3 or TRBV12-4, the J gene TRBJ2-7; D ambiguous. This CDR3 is CASSFSSWDSYEQYF. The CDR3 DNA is TGTGCCAGCAGTTTTAGTTCCTGGGACTCCTACGAGCAGTACTTC.